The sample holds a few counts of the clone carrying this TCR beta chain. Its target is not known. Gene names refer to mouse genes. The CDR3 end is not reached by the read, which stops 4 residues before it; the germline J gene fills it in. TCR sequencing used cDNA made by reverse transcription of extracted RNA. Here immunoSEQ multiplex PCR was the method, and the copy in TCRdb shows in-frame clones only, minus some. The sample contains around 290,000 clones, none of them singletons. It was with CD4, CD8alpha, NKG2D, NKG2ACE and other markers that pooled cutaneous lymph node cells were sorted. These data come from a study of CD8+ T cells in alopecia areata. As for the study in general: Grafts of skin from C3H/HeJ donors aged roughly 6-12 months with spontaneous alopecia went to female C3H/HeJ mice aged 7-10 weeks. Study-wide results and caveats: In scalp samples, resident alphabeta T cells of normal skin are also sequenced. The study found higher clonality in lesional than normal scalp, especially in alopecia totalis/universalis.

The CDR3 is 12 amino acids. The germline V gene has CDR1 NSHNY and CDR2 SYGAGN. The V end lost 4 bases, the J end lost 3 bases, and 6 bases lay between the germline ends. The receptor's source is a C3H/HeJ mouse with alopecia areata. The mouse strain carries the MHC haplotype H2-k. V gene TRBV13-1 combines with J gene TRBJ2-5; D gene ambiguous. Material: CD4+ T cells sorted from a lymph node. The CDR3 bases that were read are TGTGCCAGCAGTCCCTTTCAAGAC. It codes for CASSPFQD. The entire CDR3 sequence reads CASSPFQDTQYF.